The 8 T cell receptor beta chains in this list originate from one sample, sequenced in a study of shared clonotypes between healthy human individuals. The table came from immunoSEQ multiplex PCR; TCRdb's copy has only in-frame clones and leaves some out. In the table there are roughly 1,600,000 clones, approximately 98.5% of which are singletons. Sample: naive CD4+ T cells sorted from blood. Subset noted: CD45RA+ positively selected. The receptor set was obtained from a man younger than 40 in good health.

The J gene is TRBJ2-2, the V gene TRBV4-1; D might be TRBD1 (5 bases). Germline CDR1 reads MGHRA; CDR2 reads YSYEKL. V dropped 1 base and J dropped 3 bases, with 12 bases sitting between them. This CDR3 contains 16 residues. CDR3 region: CASSQVVQADTGELFF. CDR3 in DNA: TGCGCCAGCAGCCAAGTGGTACAGGCAGACACCGGGGAGCTGTTTTTT.

The chain recombines TRBV6-4 with TRBJ2-3, with a tentative D call TRBD2 (6 bases). V gave up 11 bases and J gave up 0 bases, with 21 bases separating them. The CDR3 has 16 amino acids. The germline gives CDR1 MRHNA, CDR2 SNTAGT. For the CDR3, the DNA is TGTGCCGGACGGTCTAGCGTTGGGTTTAGCACAGATACGCAGTATTTT. It specifies CAGRSSVGFSTDTQYF.

The V gene is TRBV6-5, the J gene TRBJ2-1, with D possibly being TRBD1 (6 bases). From germline, CDR1 is MNHEY and CDR2 SVGAGI. V lost 0 bases, J lost 12 bases, and 21 bases lay in between. The CDR3 runs 16 residues. Here the CDR3 reads CASSYSKQERGRGQFF. The CDR3, as DNA: TGTGCCAGCAGTTACTCGAAACAGGAGAGGGGGAGAGGGCAGTTCTTC.

The chain is built from TRBV9 and TRBJ1-2, with D hard to call. Trimming pared 3 bases from V and 2 bases from J, leaving 5 bases between. This CDR3 comprises 12 residues. Germline CDR1 reads SGDLS; CDR2 reads YYNGEE. The CDR3 DNA follows: TGTGCCAGCAGCGAGGACAACTATGGCTACACCTTC. It yields the protein CASSEDNYGYTF.

This chain joins TRBV7-9 and TRBJ2-7; 7 positions match TRBD1. Losses at the gene ends were 5 bases for V and 1 base for J; bases not matched to a gene: 11. This CDR3 is 16 amino acids long. Germline V gene data show CDR1 as SEHNR and CDR2 as FQNEAQ (reference sequence). CDR3 sequence reads: CASSHKTLQGSYEQYF. The CDR3 region has the DNA TGTGCCAGCAGCCATAAGACCTTACAGGGGTCCTACGAGCAGTACTTC.

Of note for this clone: Other DNA sequences in this specimen translate into the identical CDR3. J is TRBJ2-5 and V is TRBV6-5; D not resolved. V was cut by 0 bases and J by 4 bases, with 6 bases left in between. The CDR3 extends over 13 amino acids. Germline V gives CDR1 MNHEY, CDR2 SVGAGI. The CDR3 bases are TGTGCCAGCAGTTACTCGGCACGAGAGACCCAGTACTTC. It codes for CASSYSARETQYF.

This clone is a singleton in its sample. The gene calls are TRBV5-5 and TRBJ2-3, with unresolved D. The CDR3 spans 12 residues. Trimming stripped 4 bases from V and 11 bases from J, with 14 bases between. CDR1 is SGHKS and CDR2 is YYEKEE in the germline V gene (reference sequence). Written as DNA, the CDR3 is TGTGCCAGCAGCCTCAGTCCGGTCTGGCAGTATTTT. Translation: CASSLSPVWQYF.

The chain uses TRBV6-6 and TRBJ2-1; 8 bases align to TRBD1. Trimming removed 6 bases from V and 5 bases from J; junction bases left unmatched: 9. The germline gives CDR1 MNHNY, CDR2 SVGAGI (reference sequence). The CDR3 runs 15 residues. Here the CDR3 DNA reads TGTGCCAGCAGATCTCCGGGACAGGCCGACAATGAGCAGTTCTTC. This gives the protein CASRSPGQADNEQFF.